This T cell receptor beta chain was recovered during a study of cytomegalovirus exposure and HLA in healthy donors. PCR employed 60 Vbeta and 13 Jbeta primers. Generated by immunoSEQ multiplex PCR, the TCRdb table keeps only in-frame clones and is missing some. Of about 130,000 clones listed, about four fifths are singletons. This clone was seen just once. This TCR was recovered from a woman between 40 and 55 years old in good health and CMV-seronegative. The sample was PBMCs.

For the CDR3, the DNA is TGTGCCAGTGGTTCCCGGGGGGGCCTGACCGTTAATCAGCCCCAGCATTTT. It specifies CASGSRGGLTVNQPQHF. The chain is built from TRBV6-4 and TRBJ1-5; weak D call: TRBD1 (6 bases). The CDR3 runs to 17 residues. V shed 9 bases and J shed 4 bases, with 25 bases lying between them. Germline-derived CDR1 and CDR2 are MRHNA and SNTAGT.